A single sample is the source of the 7 T cell receptor beta chains below, sequenced in a study of spatial heterogeneity in lung cancer. As to time point: sample taken at primary tumor resection. Unsorted tumor, nontumor lung tissue or cryopreserved PBMC supplied the whole RNA. Via MiXCR, TCRdb re-called the 5' RACE reads, giving one row per CDR3 protein. The sample carries about 80,000 distinct CDR3 sequences, approximately 20% recorded once. Material: PBMCs, obtained at surgery. The receptor set was obtained from a male donor with early-stage non-small cell lung cancer.

The sample holds many counts of this clonotype. The J gene is TRBJ2-1, the V gene TRBV11-1; 9 positions match TRBD2. This CDR3 region has 16 residues. V was clipped by 3 bases and J by 5 bases; unmatched bases: 8. Looked up from germline, CDR1 is SGHAT and CDR2 is FQDESV (reference sequence). The CDR3 here is CASSLRASGVDNEQFF. The CDR3 nucleotides are TGTGCCAGCAGCTTGCGGGCTAGCGGGGTTGACAATGAGCAGTTCTTC.

This sequence joins TRBV5-6 and TRBJ2-7, with TRBD1 matching 7 bases. This CDR3 region has 13 residues. In germline, CDR1 is SGHDT, CDR2 YYEEEE. With V trimmed by 4 bases and J by 3 bases, 4 bases remained unmatched. The chain's CDR3 is CASSRGRLYEQYF. CDR3 sequence (DNA): TGTGCCAGCAGCAGGGGGCGCCTCTACGAGCAGTACTTC. Together with reference TRBV5-6 and TRBJ2-7, the CDR3 gives the full variable domain: DAGVTQSPTHLIKTRGQQVTLRCSPKSGHDTVSWYQQALGQGPQFIFQYYEEEERQRGNFPDRFSGHQFPNYSSELNVNALLLGDSALYLCASSRGRLYEQYFGPGTRLTVT.

Only a few counts were recorded for this clonotype. This rearrangement joins TRBV11-1 to TRBJ2-2; no clear D gene. Germline values: CDR1 SGHAT, CDR2 FQDESV (reference sequence). This CDR3 is 13 amino acids long. Trimming cost V 1 base and J 5 bases, with 5 bases left between them. CDR3 bases: TGTGCCAGCAGCTTAGAGCTTACCGGGGAGCTGTTTTTT. It yields the protein CASSLELTGELFF.

The chain uses TRBV7-2 and TRBJ2-5; D is uncertain. Germline V gene lookup returns CDR1 SGHTA and CDR2 FQGNSA. The germline V and J ends were trimmed by 3 bases and 3 bases, with 8 bases remaining between them. The CDR3 sequence is 13 residues long. The CDR3 reads CASSLTSEETQYF. CDR3 DNA sequence: TGTGCCAGCAGCTTGACCAGTGAAGAGACCCAGTACTTC.

This chain links TRBV27 with TRBJ1-6; D is possibly TRBD1 (5 bases). This CDR3 spans 16 amino acids. V lost 4 bases to trimming and J lost 1 base, with 11 bases between them. Germline V gene data show CDR1 as MNHEY and CDR2 as SMNVEV (reference sequence). The CDR3 loop reads CASSSLGGSYNSPLHF. CDR3 DNA: TGTGCCAGCAGTTCGCTGGGGGGGTCCTATAATTCACCCCTCCACTTT.

This clonotype has a count of ten or more. The chain recombines TRBV10-3 with TRBJ1-2; D call uncertain. The CDR3 runs 16 residues. The germline gives CDR1 ENHRY, CDR2 SYGVKD. V lost 8 bases and J 2 bases, leaving 21 bases between the germline ends. The CDR3 sequence is CAISTPDGAGNYGYTF. The CDR3, as DNA: TGTGCCATCTCTACCCCCGACGGAGCTGGCAACTATGGCTACACCTTC.

The chain has TRBV2 and TRBJ2-7; tentatively, D is TRBD2 (6 bases). This CDR3 region has 14 residues. The V and J ends lost 6 bases and 2 bases respectively, with 14 bases between them. Germline assignment: CDR1 SNHLY and CDR2 FYNNEI. In nucleotides, the CDR3 is TGTGCCAGCAGGGGACTCCTGTACGCCTACGAGCAGTACTTC. It yields the protein CASRGLLYAYEQYF.